The 25 T cell receptor beta chains given below trace back to one sample, sequenced in a study of blood T cell dynamics during melanoma immunotherapy. TCRdb's copy holds only in-frame clones and misses some; the assay was immunoSEQ multiplex PCR. The table lists fewer than 4,500 clones, about 88% of them singletons. Time point given: week 3, after first cycle of checkpoint inhibitor. This material consisted of blood, taken from a patient treated with checkpoint blockade. These receptors all stem from a human donor with melanoma.

The chain links TRBV7-3 to TRBJ2-2; weak D call: TRBD2 (6 bases). Germline V gene sequence: CDR1 SGHTA, CDR2 FQGTGA. Trimming shortened V by 3 bases and J by 8 bases, and 13 bases separated the two germline ends. The CDR3 is 14 amino acids. The CDR3 DNA reads TGTGCCAGCAGCTTGACTAGTCGGATGGGGGAGCTGTTTTTT. Protein: CASSLTSRMGELFF.

The chain combines TRBV14 with TRBJ2-1; D uncertain. V dropped 1 base and J dropped 1 base, with 11 bases sitting between them. The CDR3 spans 16 residues. Per germline, CDR1 SGHDN and CDR2 FVKESK. The CDR3 reads CASSQGPGRSYNEQFF. DNA of the CDR3: TGTGCCAGCAGCCAAGGTCCGGGTCGGTCCTACAATGAGCAGTTCTTC. Full variable domain (missing parts from reference TRBV14 and TRBJ2-1): EAGVTQFPSHSVIEKGQTVTLRCDPISGHDNLYWYRRVMGKEIKFLLHFVKESKQDESGMPNNRFLAERTGGTYSTLKVQPAELEDSGVYFCASSQGPGRSYNEQFFGPGTRLTVL.

The chain combines TRBV5-4 with TRBJ2-6, with 7 bases aligning to TRBD2. Germline V lookup: CDR1 SGHNT, CDR2 YYREEE (reference sequence). The CDR3 totals 17 residues. With 2 bases clipped from V and 1 base from J, the junction kept 6 bases outside the gene matches. The CDR3 protein is CASSFGGRSSGANVLTF. In DNA form, the CDR3 reads TGTGCCAGCAGCTTCGGCGGGAGAAGTTCTGGGGCCAACGTCCTGACTTTC.

The V call is TRBV7-9, the J call TRBJ2-7; D tentatively reads TRBD1 or TRBD2 (6 bases each). V was shortened by 3 bases and J by 7 bases, with 19 bases between the two germline ends. The CDR3 is made up of 15 amino acids. Germline CDR1 SEHNR, CDR2 FQNEAQ (reference sequence). The CDR3 DNA reads TGTGCCAGCAGCTTCGGAGGGACCCTGGACAGTGAGCAGTACTTC. Translation: CASSFGGTLDSEQYF.

The chain couples TRBV11-1 to TRBJ2-2; D gene unclear. This CDR3 spans 14 amino acids. The V and J ends lost 4 bases and 6 bases respectively, with 12 bases between them. Germline V gene lookup returns CDR1 SGHAT and CDR2 FQDESV (reference sequence). CDR3 sequence reads: CASSSMLLAGELFF. CDR3 DNA sequence: TGTGCCAGCAGCTCCATGTTGCTCGCCGGGGAGCTGTTTTTT.

Remarks on this clone: The same CDR3 also results from other DNA sequences found in this sample. The chain joins TRBV19 to TRBJ2-6, with TRBD1 matching over 8 bases. There are 16 residues in the CDR3. Germline V CDR1 and CDR2: LNHDA, SQIVND (reference sequence). With 5 bases clipped from V and 0 bases from J, the junction kept 3 bases outside the gene matches. In DNA form, the CDR3 reads TGTGCCAGTAGTCGGGGACAGGCCTCTGGGGCCAACGTCCTGACTTTC. It specifies CASSRGQASGANVLTF. Full variable domain (missing parts from reference TRBV19 and TRBJ2-6): DGGITQSPKYLFRKEGQNVTLSCEQNLNHDAMYWYRQDPGQGLRLIYYSQIVNDFQKGDIAEGYSVSREKKESFPLTVTSAQKNPTAFYLCASSRGQASGANVLTFGAGSRLTVL.

The chain recombines TRBV5-5 with TRBJ2-2; TRBD1 matches at 7 bases. The CDR3 runs to 15 residues. In germline, CDR1 is SGHKS, CDR2 YYEKEE (reference sequence). With 1 base clipped from V and 5 bases from J, the junction kept 5 bases outside the gene matches. The DNA of the CDR3 is TGTGCCAGCAGCTTGACGACAGGGAATACCGGGGAGCTGTTTTTT. Translating gives CASSLTTGNTGELFF.

This chain's CDR3 is CASSTGVGPGYTF. The DNA of the CDR3 is TGCGCCAGCAGCACGGGTGTAGGCCCTGGCTACACCTTC. This rearrangement joins TRBV4-1 to TRBJ1-2; no clear D. CDR1 is MGHRA and CDR2 is YSYEKL in the germline V gene. With 5 bases removed from V and 7 bases from J, the gap between germline ends came to 14 bases. The CDR3 runs 13 residues.

V and J are TRBV6-5 and TRBJ1-1; 7 bases agree with TRBD1. Germline CDR1 is MNHEY and CDR2 is SVGAGI. With V trimmed by 5 bases and J by 5 bases, 8 bases remained unmatched. The CDR3 has 14 residues. The CDR3 is CASSHRQGGTEAFF. The CDR3 nucleotides are TGTGCCAGCAGTCACCGACAGGGTGGGACTGAAGCTTTCTTT.

The chain couples TRBV5-5 to TRBJ1-1, with D perhaps TRBD1 (5 bases). Per the germline V gene, CDR1 is SGHKS and CDR2 is YYEKEE (reference sequence). CDR3 length: 13 residues. Trimming removed 4 bases at V and 3 bases at J, with 10 bases between. This chain's CDR3 is CASSARQYTEAFF. DNA of the CDR3: TGTGCCAGCAGCGCCCGACAGTACACTGAAGCTTTCTTT. Based on the CDR3 plus reference TRBV5-5 and TRBJ1-1, the full variable domain is DAGVTQSPTHLIKTRGQQVTLRCSPISGHKSVSWYQQVLGQGPQFIFQYYEKEERGRGNFPDRFSARQFPNYSSELNVNALLLGDSALYLCASSARQYTEAFFGQGTRLTVV.

The chain combines TRBV5-6 with TRBJ1-2; perhaps TRBD1 as D (6 bases). V was pared by 1 base and J by 6 bases, with 13 bases between. The germline CDR1 and CDR2 sequences are SGHDT and YYEEEE. This CDR3 spans 14 amino acids. The CDR3 DNA is TGTGCCAGCAGCTTGAGGGGGAGGATAAATGGCTACACCTTC. Its protein product is CASSLRGRINGYTF.

This sequence joins TRBV5-1 and TRBJ1-6; 10 nucleotides line up with TRBD1. The V gene's germline CDR1 is SGHRS and CDR2 YFSETQ. The V segment lost 4 bases and the J segment 9 bases; nucleotides outside the gene matches: 10. The CDR3 extends over 16 amino acids. CDR3 sequence: CASSLMTGQGISPLHF. DNA for the CDR3: TGCGCCAGCAGCCTTATGACGGGACAGGGGATTTCACCCCTCCACTTT.

The rearrangement uses TRBV28 and TRBJ1-5; no firm D call. Germline V gene data show CDR1 as MDHEN and CDR2 as SYDVKM. This CDR3 is built from 15 residues. V was pared by 0 bases and J by 0 bases, with 6 bases between. The CDR3 nucleotides read TGTGCCAGCAGTTTATGGGCCAGTAGCAATCAGCCCCAGCATTTT. It codes for CASSLWASSNQPQHF. The full variable domain, in which reference TRBV28 and TRBJ1-5 provide the parts outside the CDR3, is DVKVTQSSRYLVKRTGEKVFLECVQDMDHENMFWYRQDPGLGLRLIYFSYDVKMKEKGDIPEGYSVSREKKERFSLILESASTNQTSMYLCASSLWASSNQPQHFGDGTRLSIL.

This clone came up once. V gene TRBV9 combines with J gene TRBJ1-2; 8 bases fit TRBD1. Unmatched junction bases numbered 7, after V lost 3 bases and J lost 0 bases. CDR1 and CDR2 (germline): SGDLS, YYNGEE. CDR3 size: 16 residues. Here the CDR3 DNA reads TGTGCCAGCAGCGCCAGACAGGGGAGTCCTAACTATGGCTACACCTTC. This encodes CASSARQGSPNYGYTF.

This chain uses TRBV6-1 with TRBJ1-5; 11 nucleotides align to TRBD1. This CDR3 spans 15 amino acids. Germline CDR1 MNHNS, CDR2 SASEGT. V shed 6 bases, J shed 6 bases, and the junction held 7 bases outside the gene matches. CDR3 in DNA: TGTGCCAGCAGAAAGGGACAGGGGGGAATTCAGCCCCAGCATTTT. It yields the protein CASRKGQGGIQPQHF.

This clone was seen a few times. V is TRBV5-1 and J is TRBJ2-3; TRBD2 is a possible D gene (5 bases). Germline V CDR1 and CDR2: SGHRS, YFSETQ. This CDR3 is built from 14 residues. Trimming cost V 1 base and J 3 bases, with 9 bases left between them. The chain's CDR3 is CASSLSGSTDTQYF. The CDR3 DNA follows: TGCGCCAGCAGCTTGTCGGGGTCGACAGATACGCAGTATTTT.

The genes are TRBV25-1 and TRBJ1-2; D might be TRBD1 (6 bases). Germline CDR1 MGHDK, CDR2 SYGVNS. V gave up 7 bases and J gave up 7 bases, with 16 bases separating them. The CDR3 extends over 13 amino acids. Here the CDR3 DNA reads TGTGCCAGCACGGACAGCCCTAGGGGTGGCTACACCTTC. It codes for CASTDSPRGGYTF.

V gene TRBV15 combines with J gene TRBJ2-4; no clear D. CDR3 length: 12 residues. CDR1 LNHNV and CDR2 YYDKDF come from the germline V gene (reference sequence). Trimming removed 5 bases at V and 8 bases at J, with 10 bases between. This chain's CDR3 is CATSSRRDIQYF. The CDR3 bases are TGTGCCACCAGCTCTCGAAGGGACATTCAGTACTTC.

The chain is built from TRBV5-1 and TRBJ2-4, with a weak D call TRBD2 (5 bases). V dropped 4 bases and J dropped 7 bases, with 15 bases sitting between them. Per the germline V gene, CDR1 is SGHRS and CDR2 is YFSETQ. There are 14 residues in the CDR3. CDR3: CASSPGVLRNIQYF. The CDR3 DNA follows: TGCGCCAGCAGCCCCGGGGTATTGCGGAACATTCAGTACTTC.

In nucleotides, the CDR3 is TGTGCCAGCAGCACCCGGACTAGCGGGGGACCCTACGAGCAGTACTTC. Protein: CASSTRTSGGPYEQYF. The V and J genes are TRBV9 and TRBJ2-7; TRBD2 matches at 13 bases. Germline lookup yields CDR1 SGDLS and CDR2 YYNGEE. This CDR3 region has 16 residues. Losses at the gene ends were 4 bases for V and 2 bases for J; bases not matched to a gene: 6.

This rearrangement joins TRBV6-1 to TRBJ2-5; tentatively, D is TRBD1 or TRBD2 (5 bases each). The CDR3 extends over 15 amino acids. Trimming took off 6 bases at V and 5 bases at J, with 19 bases between the two ends. Per the germline V gene, CDR1 is MNHNS and CDR2 is SASEGT. The CDR3 protein is CASRETSGTGETQYF. CDR3 DNA sequence: TGTGCCAGCAGGGAAACCTCAGGGACGGGGGAGACCCAGTACTTC.

The rearrangement links TRBV5-5 to TRBJ2-1; 7 positions match TRBD2. Germline values: CDR1 SGHKS, CDR2 YYEKEE (reference sequence). CDR3 size: 14 residues. Losses at the gene ends were 1 base for V and 5 bases for J; bases not matched to a gene: 3. Here the CDR3 reads CASSLRDYHNEQFF. CDR3 DNA: TGTGCCAGCAGCTTGCGGGACTACCACAATGAGCAGTTCTTC.

The V and J genes are TRBV7-6 and TRBJ1-1; 9 bases agree with TRBD1. Germline assignment: CDR1 SGHVS and CDR2 FNYEAQ. Unmatched junction bases numbered 7, after V lost 3 bases and J lost 5 bases. There are 15 residues in the CDR3. CDR3 sequence reads: CASSLLTGGYTEAFF. The CDR3 DNA reads as TGTGCCAGCAGCTTGTTGACAGGGGGATATACTGAAGCTTTCTTT.

The rearrangement uses TRBV19 and TRBJ2-7, with a tentative D call TRBD2 (6 bases). The CDR3 totals 14 residues. CDR1 and CDR2 from the germline V gene are LNHDA and SQIVND (reference sequence). V lost 1 base to trimming and J lost 3 bases, with 10 bases between them. The CDR3 region is CASSIGGAYYEQYF. The CDR3 region has the DNA TGTGCCAGTAGTATAGGCGGGGCCTACTACGAGCAGTACTTC.

The chain has TRBV30 and TRBJ1-1; the D is unclear. The CDR3 runs 13 residues. Trimming cost V 0 bases and J 1 base, with 6 bases left between them. CDR1 GTSNPN and CDR2 SVGIG come from the germline V gene (reference sequence). The CDR3 reads CAWSVSANTEAFF. CDR3 DNA: TGTGCCTGGAGTGTAAGCGCGAACACTGAAGCTTTCTTT. The entire variable domain, with the rest obtained from reference TRBV30 and TRBJ1-1, is as follows: SQTIHQWPATLVQPVGSPLSLECTVEGTSNPNLYWYRQAAGRGLQLLFYSVGIGQISSEVPQNLSASRPQDRQFILSSKKLLLSDSGFYLCAWSVSANTEAFFGQGTRLTVV.